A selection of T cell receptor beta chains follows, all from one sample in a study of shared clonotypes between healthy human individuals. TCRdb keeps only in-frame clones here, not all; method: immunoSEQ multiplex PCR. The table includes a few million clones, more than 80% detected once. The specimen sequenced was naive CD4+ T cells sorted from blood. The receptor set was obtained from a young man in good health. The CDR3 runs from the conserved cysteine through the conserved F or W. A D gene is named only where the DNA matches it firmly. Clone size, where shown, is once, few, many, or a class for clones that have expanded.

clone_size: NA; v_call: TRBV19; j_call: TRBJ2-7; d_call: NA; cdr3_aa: CASSLGRTYEQYF; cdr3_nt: TGTGCCAGTAGTCTCGGACGGACCTACGAGCAGTACTTC
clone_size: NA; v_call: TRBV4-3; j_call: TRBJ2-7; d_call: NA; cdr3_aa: CASSQAGLASYEQYF; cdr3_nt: TGCGCCAGCAGCCAGGCGGGGCTAGCGAGCTACGAGCAGTACTTC
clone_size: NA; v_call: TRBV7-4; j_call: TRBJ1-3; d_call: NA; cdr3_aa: CASNPARCIYF; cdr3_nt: TGTGCCAGCAACCCCGCTAGGTGCATATATTTT
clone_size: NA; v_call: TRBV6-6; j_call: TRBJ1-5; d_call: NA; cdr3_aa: CATTDLDSNQPQHF; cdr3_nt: TGTGCCACCACAGACCTCGATAGCAATCAGCCCCAGCATTTT
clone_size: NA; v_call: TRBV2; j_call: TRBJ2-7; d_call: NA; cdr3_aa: CASSVGTYSYEQYF; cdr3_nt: TGTGCCAGCAGTGTCGGGACATACTCCTACGAGCAGTACTTC
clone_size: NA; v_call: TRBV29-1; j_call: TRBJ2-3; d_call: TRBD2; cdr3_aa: CSGWAGGDTQYF; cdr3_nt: TGCAGCGGTTGGGCGGGAGGGGATACGCAGTATTTT
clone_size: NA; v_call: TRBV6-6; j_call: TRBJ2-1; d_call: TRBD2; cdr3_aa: CASTMTFGTRWFF; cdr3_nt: TGTGCCAGCACAATGACCTTTGGGACTAGATGGTTCTTC
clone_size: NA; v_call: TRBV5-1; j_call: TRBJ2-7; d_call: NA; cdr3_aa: CASSPVGQKGNEQYF; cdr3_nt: TGCGCCAGCAGCCCGGTAGGGCAGAAAGGGAACGAGCAGTACTTC
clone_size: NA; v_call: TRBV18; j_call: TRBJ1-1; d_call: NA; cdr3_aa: CASSPPSTGKNTEAFF; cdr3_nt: TGTGCCAGCTCACCACCGAGTACAGGGAAGAACACTGAAGCTTTCTTT
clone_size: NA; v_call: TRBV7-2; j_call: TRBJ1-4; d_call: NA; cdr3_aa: CASSPGGRDEKLFF; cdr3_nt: TGTGCCAGCAGCCCGGGGGGGAGGGATGAAAAACTGTTTTTT
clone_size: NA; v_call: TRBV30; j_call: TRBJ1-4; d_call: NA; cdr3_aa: CACLRDRGEKLFF; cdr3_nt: TGTGCCTGCCTCCGGGACCGGGGAGAAAAACTGTTTTTT
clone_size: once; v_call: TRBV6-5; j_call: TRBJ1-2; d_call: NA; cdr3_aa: CASSYHREGYGYTF; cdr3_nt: TGTGCCAGCAGTTACCACAGGGAGGGGTATGGCTACACCTTC
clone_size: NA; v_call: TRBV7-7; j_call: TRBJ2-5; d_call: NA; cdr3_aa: CASSLQGQQETQYF; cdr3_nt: TGTGCTAGCAGCTTACAAGGACAGCAAGAGACCCAGTACTTC
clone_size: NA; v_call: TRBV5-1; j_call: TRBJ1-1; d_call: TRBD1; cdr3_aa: CASSLRADRGLAEAFF; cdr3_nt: TGCGCCAGCAGTCTGAGGGCTGACAGGGGGCTGGCTGAAGCTTTCTTT
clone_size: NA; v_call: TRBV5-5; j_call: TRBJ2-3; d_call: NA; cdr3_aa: CASSTVGVSTDTQYF; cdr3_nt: TGTGCCAGCAGCACGGTGGGCGTCTCCACAGATACGCAGTATTTT
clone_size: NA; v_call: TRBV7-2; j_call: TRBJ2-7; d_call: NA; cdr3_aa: CASSLFGTEQYF; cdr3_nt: TGTGCCAGCAGCTTATTCGGTACCGAGCAGTACTTC
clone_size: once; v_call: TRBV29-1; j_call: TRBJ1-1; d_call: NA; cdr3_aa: CSLGGVDTEAFF; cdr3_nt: TGCAGCTTGGGGGGGGTGGATACTGAAGCTTTCTTT
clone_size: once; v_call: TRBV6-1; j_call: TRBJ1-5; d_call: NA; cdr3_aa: CASSEARHQPQHF; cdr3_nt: TGTGCCAGCAGTGAAGCCCGACATCAGCCCCAGCATTTT
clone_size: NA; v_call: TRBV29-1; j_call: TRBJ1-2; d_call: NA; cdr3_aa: CSVEGGALYGYTF; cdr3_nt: TGCAGCGTTGAGGGGGGGGCCCTCTATGGCTACACCTTC
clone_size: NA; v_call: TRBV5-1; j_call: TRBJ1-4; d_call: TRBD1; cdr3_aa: CASSLDRGRKEKLFF; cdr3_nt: TGCGCCAGCAGCTTGGACAGGGGGCGTAAGGAAAAACTGTTTTTT
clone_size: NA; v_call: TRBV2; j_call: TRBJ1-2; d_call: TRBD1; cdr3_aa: CASSWVDRDREFRANYGYTF; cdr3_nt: TGTGCCAGCAGCTGGGTCGACCGGGACAGGGAATTTCGGGCTAACTATGGCTACACCTTC
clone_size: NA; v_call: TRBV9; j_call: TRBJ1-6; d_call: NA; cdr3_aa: CASSVGHGSYNSPLHF; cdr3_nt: TGTGCCAGCAGCGTAGGACACGGCTCCTATAATTCACCCCTCCACTTT
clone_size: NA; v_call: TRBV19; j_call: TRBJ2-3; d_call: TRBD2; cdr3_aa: CASSRAGGGTDTQYF; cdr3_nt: TGTGCCAGTAGTAGAGCGGGAGGTGGGACAGATACGCAGTATTTT
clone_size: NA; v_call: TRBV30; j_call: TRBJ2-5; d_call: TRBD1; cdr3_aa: CAWSRGQFQETQYF; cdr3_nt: TGTGCCTGGAGTCGGGGACAGTTCCAAGAGACCCAGTACTTC
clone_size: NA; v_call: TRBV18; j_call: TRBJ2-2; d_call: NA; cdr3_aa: CASSPNTGGELFF; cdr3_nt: TGTGCCAGCTCACCAAATACGGGCGGGGAGCTGTTTTTT
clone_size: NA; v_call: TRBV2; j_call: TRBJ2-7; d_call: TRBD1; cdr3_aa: CASSEAGQGFREQYF; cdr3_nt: TGTGCCAGCAGTGAAGCTGGACAGGGCTTCCGGGAGCAGTACTTC
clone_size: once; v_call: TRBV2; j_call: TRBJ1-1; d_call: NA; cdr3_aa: CASRQGNTEAFF; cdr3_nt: TGTGCCAGCAGGCAAGGGAACACTGAAGCTTTCTTT
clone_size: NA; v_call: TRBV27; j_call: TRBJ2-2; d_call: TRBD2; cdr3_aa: CASSLTSGRATAGELFF; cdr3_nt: TGTGCCAGCAGCCTGACTAGCGGGAGGGCCACGGCCGGGGAGCTGTTTTTT
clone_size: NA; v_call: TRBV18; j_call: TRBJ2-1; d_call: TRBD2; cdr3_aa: CASSPRGLAGGPSSYNEQFF; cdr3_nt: TGTGCCAGCTCACCCCGCGGACTAGCGGGAGGGCCCAGCTCCTACAATGAGCAGTTCTTC
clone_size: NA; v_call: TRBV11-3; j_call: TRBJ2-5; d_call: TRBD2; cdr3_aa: CASSLGGTSGSVGETQYF; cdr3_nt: TGTGCCAGCAGCTTAGGAGGGACTAGCGGGAGTGTTGGAGAGACCCAGTACTTC
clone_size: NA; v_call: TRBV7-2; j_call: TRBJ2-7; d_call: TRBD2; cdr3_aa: CASSKTGTSGGSSYEQYF; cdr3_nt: TGTGCCAGCAGCAAGACCGGGACTAGCGGGGGTAGCTCCTACGAGCAGTACTTC
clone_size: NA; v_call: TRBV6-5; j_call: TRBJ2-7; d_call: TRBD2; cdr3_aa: CASSPSGTYEQYF; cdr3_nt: TGTGCCAGCAGTCCTAGCGGGACCTACGAGCAGTACTTC
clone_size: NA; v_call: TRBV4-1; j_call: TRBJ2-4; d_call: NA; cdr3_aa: CASSQLLAKNIQYF; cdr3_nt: TGCGCCAGCAGCCAACTCTTAGCCAAAAACATTCAGTACTTC
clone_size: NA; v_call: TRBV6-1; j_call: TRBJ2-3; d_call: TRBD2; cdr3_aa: CASSEGLASGITDTQYF; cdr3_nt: TGTGCCAGCAGTGAAGGCTTGGCTAGCGGTATCACAGATACGCAGTATTTT
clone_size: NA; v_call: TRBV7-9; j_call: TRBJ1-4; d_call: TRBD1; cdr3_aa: CASSQGQGISEKLFF; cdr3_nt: TGTGCCAGCAGCCAGGGACAGGGAATAAGTGAAAAACTGTTTTTT
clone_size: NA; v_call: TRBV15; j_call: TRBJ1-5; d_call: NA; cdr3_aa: CATSLYASNQPQHF; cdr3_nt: TGTGCCACCAGCCTGTATGCGAGCAATCAGCCCCAGCATTTT
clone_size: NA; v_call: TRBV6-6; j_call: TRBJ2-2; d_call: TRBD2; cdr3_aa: CASSYELAGAGGELFF; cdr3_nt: TGTGCCAGCAGTTACGAGCTAGCGGGAGCTGGCGGGGAGCTGTTTTTT
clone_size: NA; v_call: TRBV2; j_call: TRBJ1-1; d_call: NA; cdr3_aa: CAGHGRGEAFF; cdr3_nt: TGTGCCGGACACGGTAGAGGTGAAGCTTTCTTT
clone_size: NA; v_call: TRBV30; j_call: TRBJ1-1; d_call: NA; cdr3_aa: CAWSAGTVNTEAFF; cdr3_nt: TGTGCCTGGAGTGCTGGGACTGTGAACACTGAAGCTTTCTTT
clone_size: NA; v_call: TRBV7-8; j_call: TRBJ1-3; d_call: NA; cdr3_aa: CASSLRGDGNTIYF; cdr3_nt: TGTGCCAGCAGCTTACGAGGGGACGGAAACACCATATATTTT
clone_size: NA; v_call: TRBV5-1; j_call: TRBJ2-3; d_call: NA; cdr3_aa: CASSFPTDTQYF; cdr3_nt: TGCGCCAGCAGCTTCCCCACAGATACGCAGTATTTT
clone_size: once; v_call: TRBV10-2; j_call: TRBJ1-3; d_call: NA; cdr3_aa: CARRQETSGNTIYF; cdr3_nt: TGCGCCAGAAGACAGGAAACCTCTGGAAACACCATATATTTT
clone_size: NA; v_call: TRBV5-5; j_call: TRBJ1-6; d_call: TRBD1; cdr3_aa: CASSPDREGSYNSPLHF; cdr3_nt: TGTGCCAGCAGCCCCGACAGGGAAGGGTCCTATAATTCACCCCTCCACTTT
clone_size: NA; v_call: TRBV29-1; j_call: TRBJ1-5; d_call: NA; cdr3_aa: CSISSDIDQPQHF; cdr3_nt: TGCTCTATTTCCTCGGACATAGATCAGCCCCAGCATTTT